The sequence of this T cell receptor beta chain was determined in a study of blood T cell repertoires in COVID-19. Study information: Acute and convalescent COVID-19 specimens originated in the United States, Italy and Spain.

Study processing details: Scientists estimated how many nucleated cells there were by amplifying reference gene primers. Repertoires were generated with immunoSEQ multiplex PCR, while TCRdb's copy carries only in-frame clones and drops some. D and trimming were read from the DNA, whereas the V and J calls and clone size are those reported in that table. The table has around 250,000 clones, about 87% seen once. Recruitment covered about 26 US areas and drew participants whose ages spanned roughly 18 to 89 years. Assignments of participants to cohorts depended upon their own reported clinical history. CDR1 MDHEN and CDR2 SYDVKM come from the germline V gene. This CDR3 has 14 residues. Trimming shortened V by 2 bases and J by 0 bases, and 6 bases separated the two germline ends.

This chain connects TRBV28 to TRBJ2-3, with D unclear. Sequencing was performed on PBMCs or T cells enriched from blood (not recorded which). The TCR was taken from a woman aged 45-65 years who had recovered from COVID-19. The CDR3 DNA reads TGTGCCAGCAGTTTAGCCAGGAGCACAGATACGCAGTATTTT. It is translated as CASSLARSTDTQYF.